The 4 T cell receptor beta chains below all came from one sample that was sequenced in a study of CD8+CD57+ T cells in acquired aplastic anemia. Genomic DNA, serving as template, underwent TCR beta VDJ and CDR3 profiling. One entry per CDR3 protein, called by TCRdb with MiXCR from the reads. The sample records about 160,000 distinct CDR3 sequences, around 43% being singletons. The sequenced patients had an expansion of CD8+CD57+ cells seen by flow cytometry. The sequenced sample was sorted CD4+, CD8+, or CD8+CD57+ T cells (not recorded which) from PBMCs. Receptors were obtained from a human donor with aplastic anemia.

At least ten counts were recorded for this clonotype. V and J are TRBV2 and TRBJ1-2; no firm D call. With 4 bases removed from V and 4 bases from J, the gap between germline ends came to 10 bases. From germline, CDR1 is SNHLY and CDR2 FYNNEI. This CDR3 spans 13 amino acids. CDR3 region: CASSALESYGYTF. For the CDR3, the DNA is TGTGCCAGCAGTGCTCTGGAATCCTATGGCTACACCTTC.

The chain uses TRBV5-2 and TRBJ1-5; the table's D call, TRBD1, was not checked against the DNA. TRBV5-2 is designated a pseudogene. The CDR3 totals 14 residues. Here the CDR3 DNA reads TGTGCCAGCAACCGAGGGGACAGGGGTCAGCCCCAGCATTTT. Protein: CASNRGDRGQPQHF.

This clonotype was detected a few times. The CDR3 loop reads CATSRGVQGRSPLHF. The CDR3 nucleotides are TGTGCCACCAGCAGAGGAGTACAGGGGCGATCACCCCTCCACTTT. The chain recombines TRBV15 with TRBJ1-6; 7 nucleotides align to TRBD1. V was clipped by 1 base and J by 10 bases; unmatched bases: 7. The germline gives CDR1 LNHNV, CDR2 YYDKDF (reference sequence). This CDR3 is 15 amino acids long.

As regards this clonotype: One junction end does not reproduce the germline sequence, and a read error may be involved. CDR3 nucleotide sequence: TGTGCCAGCAGTTTAGGGGTGGTCCTAGGAGATGGCTACACCTTC. Translation: CASSLGVVLGDGYTF. The genes are TRBV24-1 and TRBJ1-2, with D possibly TRBD1 on 5 matching bases. Looked up from germline, CDR1 is KGHDR and CDR2 is SFDVKD. The CDR3 sequence is 15 residues long.